This passage covers 30 T cell receptor beta chains from one sample sequenced in a study of blood T cell repertoires in COVID-19. The table came from immunoSEQ multiplex PCR; TCRdb's copy has only in-frame clones and leaves some out. This sample carries about 120,000 clones, 70% to 85% of them seen once, and the ten largest clones take 2% to 3%. The material sequenced was peripheral blood. These receptor sequences come from a man between 50 and 59 years old with acute or convalescent COVID-19.

The V and J genes are TRBV5-1 and TRBJ2-7, with D possibly matching TRBD2 (6 bases). Germline V gives CDR1 SGHRS, CDR2 YFSETQ. The ends were cut back, 1 base at V and 3 bases at J, with 14 bases in the middle. There are 15 residues in the CDR3. This chain's CDR3 is CASSLKRARDYEQYF. DNA of the CDR3: TGCGCCAGCAGCTTGAAGCGGGCTAGGGACTACGAGCAGTACTTC.

The chain is built from TRBV3-1 (or the pseudogene TRBV3-2) and TRBJ2-7; TRBD2 aligns across 8 bases. V shed 2 bases and J 0 bases; nucleotides not matched to a gene: 3. Germline V gene lookup returns CDR1 LGHDT and CDR2 YNNKEL (reference sequence). This CDR3 is built from 15 residues. This CDR3 reads CASSQWRGASYEQYF. CDR3 DNA: TGTGCCAGCAGCCAATGGCGGGGGGCCTCCTACGAGCAGTACTTC.

The gene calls are TRBV9 and TRBJ1-1; possibly TRBD1 for D (5 bases). This CDR3 has 15 residues. The V gene lost 3 bases and the J gene lost 3 bases, with 15 bases spanning the gap. Germline CDR1 and CDR2: SGDLS and YYNGEE. This CDR3 is CASSAATALYTEAFF. The DNA of the CDR3 is TGTGCCAGCAGCGCCGCGACAGCCTTGTACACTGAAGCTTTCTTT.

The V gene is TRBV13, the J gene TRBJ2-3, with D possibly being TRBD2 (5 bases). The CDR3 has 15 residues. V lost 3 bases and J lost 2, with 12 bases in between. Germline CDR1 reads PRHDT; CDR2 reads FYEKMQ (reference sequence). Written as DNA, the CDR3 is TGTGCCAGCAGCTTTAGTAAGCGGATCACAGATACGCAGTATTTT. Protein product: CASSFSKRITDTQYF.

As regards this clone: Other DNA sequences from this sample encode an identical CDR3 as well. The chain employs TRBV4-1 and TRBJ1-4; 7 positions agree with TRBD1. The germline gives CDR1 MGHRA, CDR2 YSYEKL. This CDR3 contains 15 residues. V lost 1 base and J lost 3; bases outside the gene matches: 2. CDR3 nucleotide sequence: TGCGCCAGCAGCCAAGCCGGGACAGCTAATGAAAAACTGTTTTTT. It yields the protein CASSQAGTANEKLFF.

This chain links TRBV6-1 with TRBJ1-3; perhaps TRBD1 as D (5 bases). With 2 bases removed from V and 0 bases from J, the gap between germline ends came to 17 bases. Germline CDR1 reads MNHNS; CDR2 reads SASEGT. This CDR3 comprises 18 residues. CDR3 sequence reads: CASSERGRGTYSGNTIYF. The CDR3 DNA reads TGTGCCAGCAGTGAAAGGGGTCGGGGGACGTACTCTGGAAACACCATATATTTT.

The chain carries TRBV3-1 (or the pseudogene TRBV3-2) and TRBJ1-5; TRBD1 aligns across 9 bases. The V gene's germline CDR1 is LGHDT and CDR2 YNNKEL (reference sequence). The ends lost 4 bases at V and 7 bases at J; junction bases unmatched: 8. The CDR3 is 15 amino acids. The CDR3 DNA sequence: TGTGCCAGCAGCCGTGGACAGGGGACGGGACAGCCCCAGCATTTT. Protein sequence: CASSRGQGTGQPQHF.

The gene calls are TRBV5-1 and TRBJ1-6, with D tentatively TRBD1 (5 bases). Germline CDR1 is SGHRS and CDR2 is YFSETQ. Trimming left V 4 bases short and J 10 bases short, with 15 bases between. This CDR3 spans 14 amino acids. The CDR3 is CASSPDKRESPLHF. In nucleotides, the CDR3 is TGCGCCAGCAGCCCGGACAAGCGAGAATCACCCCTCCACTTT.

The rearrangement links TRBV11-3 to TRBJ2-7, with D perhaps matching TRBD1 (6 bases). The CDR3 contains 15 residues. Between the trimmed V and J ends, which lost 2 bases and 0 bases, there was a span of 11 bases. Germline V CDR1 and CDR2: SGHNT, YENEEA. The CDR3 region is CASSLRQVSSYEQYF. The DNA for the CDR3 is TGTGCCAGCAGCTTACGACAGGTTAGCTCCTACGAGCAGTACTTC.

V is TRBV18 and J is TRBJ1-1, with TRBD1 matching over 7 bases. Germline-derived CDR1 and CDR2 are KGHSH and LQKENI. The CDR3 sequence is 14 residues long. After removal of 6 bases from V and 0 bases from J, the junction contained 4 bases not matched to a gene. DNA of the CDR3: TGTGCCAGCTCGCTACAGGGGATGAACACTGAAGCTTTCTTT. Its translation is CASSLQGMNTEAFF.

The chain is built from TRBV11-2 and TRBJ2-1; D perhaps matches TRBD2 (6 bases). V dropped 3 bases and J dropped 4 bases, with 10 bases sitting between them. The V gene's germline CDR1 is SGHAT and CDR2 FQNNGV. The CDR3 is made up of 14 amino acids. CDR3 amino acids: CASSFSGEYNEQFF. The CDR3, as DNA: TGTGCCAGCAGCTTCTCGGGAGAGTACAATGAGCAGTTCTTC.

V and J are TRBV4-2 and TRBJ2-1, with TRBD2 matching 7 bases. The CDR3 sequence is 14 residues long. Germline CDR1 LGHNA, CDR2 YNFKEQ. V lost 0 bases to trimming and J lost 9 bases; unmatched junction nucleotides: 5. The CDR3: CASSQEFAGVEQFF. CDR3 sequence (DNA): TGTGCCAGCAGCCAAGAGTTCGCGGGAGTTGAGCAGTTCTTC.

This clone was seen once. V and J are TRBV4-1 and TRBJ1-5; the D gene is possibly TRBD1 (6 bases). CDR3 length equals 15 residues. V lost 3 bases, J lost 1 base, and 10 bases lay in between. Germline V lookup: CDR1 MGHRA, CDR2 YSYEKL. The DNA of the CDR3 is TGCGCCAGCAGCCAGGTGCAGGGGAGCAATCAGCCCCAGCATTTT. Its protein is CASSQVQGSNQPQHF.

The chain carries TRBV29-1 and TRBJ2-2, with a tentative D call TRBD2 (6 bases). The CDR3 totals 13 residues. V lost 6 bases to trimming and J lost 6 bases, with 14 bases between them. Germline V gives CDR1 SQVTM, CDR2 ANQGSEA. The CDR3 sequence is CSVETTSSGELFF. In DNA, the CDR3 is TGCAGCGTCGAAACGACTAGTTCCGGGGAGCTGTTTTTT.

The gene calls are TRBV7-8 and TRBJ1-4, with a possible D match to TRBD1 (5 bases). V was cut by 6 bases and J by 7 bases, with 9 bases left in between. Germline V gene data show CDR1 as SGHVS and CDR2 as FQNEAQ. The CDR3 totals 12 residues. The CDR3 bases are TGTGCCAGCAGGGGGCTGGGTGAAAAACTGTTTTTT. This encodes CASRGLGEKLFF. The whole variable domain, remainder taken from reference TRBV7-8 and TRBJ1-4, is GAGVSQSPRYKVAKRGQDVALRCDPISGHVSLFWYQQALGQGPEFLTYFQNEAQLDKSGLPSDRFFAERPEGSVSTLKIQRTQQEDSAVYLCASRGLGEKLFFGSGTQLSVL.

The genes are TRBV21-1 and TRBJ1-2; the table's D call TRBD1 went unverified against the DNA. TRBV21-1 is annotated as a pseudogene. The CDR3 is 14 amino acids. The CDR3 region has the DNA TGTGCCAGCAGCAAAGTCCAGGGGGCTTATGGCTACACCTTC. It specifies CASSKVQGAYGYTF.

The rearrangement joins TRBV9 to TRBJ1-2; 7 bases align to TRBD1. Trimming removed 4 bases from V and 3 bases from J; junction bases left unmatched: 6. The CDR3 consists of 14 residues. Germline V lookup: CDR1 SGDLS, CDR2 YYNGEE. The DNA of the CDR3 is TGTGCCAGCAGCCTCCGGGACAGACACTATGGCTACACCTTC. Protein product: CASSLRDRHYGYTF.

CDR3 region: CASSFHNQPQHF. For the CDR3, the DNA is TGTGCCAGCAGTTTTCATAATCAGCCCCAGCATTTT. The J gene is TRBJ1-5, the V gene TRBV27, with D unclear. The CDR3 sequence is 12 residues long. Germline V lookup: CDR1 MNHEY, CDR2 SMNVEV (reference sequence). V was clipped by 3 bases and J by 4 bases, with 4 bases between them.

This clone showed up many times. This sample also contains other DNA sequences that code for the same CDR3. The gene calls are TRBV3-1 (or the pseudogene TRBV3-2) and TRBJ1-1; 11 nucleotides line up with TRBD1. Germline assignment: CDR1 LGHDT and CDR2 YNNKEL (reference sequence). V trimming: 3 bases; J trimming: 5 bases; junction bases outside the gene matches: 5. This CDR3 region has 15 residues. The CDR3: CASSHHGTGGTEAFF. CDR3 in DNA: TGTGCCAGCAGCCACCACGGGACAGGGGGGACTGAAGCTTTCTTT.

This chain links TRBV25-1 with TRBJ1-2; the D is unclear. V was shortened by 4 bases and J by 4 bases, with 10 bases between the two germline ends. Germline lookup yields CDR1 MGHDK and CDR2 SYGVNS. This CDR3 comprises 13 residues. DNA for the CDR3: TGTGCCAGCAGTGCCGAGGTGGGCTATGGCTACACCTTC. Translated: CASSAEVGYGYTF.

This clone was counted only a few times. The chain's CDR3 is CASTRGRDTEAFF. CDR3 bases: TGCGCCAGCACTAGGGGGCGAGACACTGAAGCTTTCTTT. The rearrangement links TRBV5-1 to TRBJ1-1; 7 bases align to TRBD1. V lost 6 bases to trimming and J lost 3 bases; unmatched junction nucleotides: 5. The CDR3 length is 13 residues. Per the germline V gene, CDR1 is SGHRS and CDR2 is YFSETQ.

The V call is TRBV7-9, the J call TRBJ2-1; no firm D call. This CDR3 comprises 13 residues. The V gene lost 3 bases and the J gene lost 4 bases, with 7 bases spanning the gap. CDR1 SEHNR and CDR2 FQNEAQ come from the germline V gene (reference sequence). CDR3 loop: CASSFFGYNEQFF. The CDR3, as DNA: TGTGCCAGCAGCTTTTTCGGGTACAATGAGCAGTTCTTC.

The V and J genes are TRBV7-8 and TRBJ2-7, with 7 bases identical to TRBD2. The CDR3 is 15 residues long. The germline V gene has CDR1 SGHVS and CDR2 FQNEAQ. V dropped 6 bases and J dropped 3; count of bases not matched to a gene: 11. The CDR3 sequence: CASSLAGASNYEQYF. CDR3 in DNA: TGTGCCAGCAGTCTCGCGGGAGCAAGTAACTACGAGCAGTACTTC.

J is TRBJ2-2 and V is TRBV11-2; maybe TRBD1 (6 bases). Germline V CDR1 and CDR2: SGHAT, FQNNGV. The V end was cut by 6 bases, the J end by 3 bases, with 17 bases between. CDR3 length: 16 amino acids. This CDR3 is CASRTSIQGYTGELFF. Written as DNA, the CDR3 is TGTGCCAGCAGGACAAGCATCCAGGGGTACACCGGGGAGCTGTTTTTT.

The V and J genes are TRBV19 and TRBJ2-7; 9 nucleotides line up with TRBD1. The CDR3 extends over 15 amino acids. Looked up from germline, CDR1 is LNHDA and CDR2 is SQIVND (reference sequence). With V trimmed by 4 bases and J by 2 bases, 6 bases remained unmatched. The CDR3 sequence is CASSSAGTGTYEQYF. As DNA, the CDR3 is TGTGCCAGTAGTAGTGCCGGGACAGGGACCTACGAGCAGTACTTC.

The gene calls are TRBV14 and TRBJ1-6; D is perhaps TRBD1 (5 bases). Germline CDR1 reads SGHDN; CDR2 reads FVKESK. This CDR3 spans 15 amino acids. The V and J ends lost 2 bases and 7 bases respectively, with 12 bases between them. The CDR3 coding sequence is TGTGCCAGCAGCCAACTCGGGACTGCAAATTCACCCCTCCACTTT. Amino acid sequence: CASSQLGTANSPLHF.

This chain links TRBV3-1 (or the pseudogene TRBV3-2) with TRBJ2-7, with 8 bases matching TRBD1. This CDR3 comprises 14 residues. J lost 4 bases, V lost 4 bases, and 6 bases had no gene match. The V gene's germline CDR1 is LGHDT and CDR2 YNNKEL (reference sequence). This chain's CDR3 is CASSLGQGSYEQYF. In DNA, the CDR3 is TGTGCCAGCAGCCTAGGACAGGGAAGTTACGAGCAGTACTTC.

This clone turned up a few times. This rearrangement joins TRBV4-1 to TRBJ2-7; 11 nucleotides align to TRBD2. CDR1 and CDR2 from the germline V gene are MGHRA and YSYEKL. The length of the CDR3 is 16 residues. After removal of 0 bases from V and 4 bases from J, the junction contained 5 bases not matched to a gene. CDR3 loop: CASSQDLTSGSYEQYF. Written as DNA, the CDR3 is TGCGCCAGCAGCCAAGATCTTACTAGCGGGAGTTACGAGCAGTACTTC.

CDR3: CASTRSGGHEKLFF. CDR3 bases: TGTGCCAGCACTCGCTCGGGGGGCCATGAAAAACTGTTTTTT. The chain carries TRBV27 and TRBJ1-4; tentatively, D is TRBD1 (6 bases). CDR1 is MNHEY, CDR2 SMNVEV, per germline (reference sequence). The V gene lost 7 bases and the J gene lost 6 bases, with 15 bases spanning the gap. This CDR3 comprises 14 residues.

This rearrangement joins TRBV25-1 to TRBJ1-5, with D perhaps matching TRBD1 (5 bases). The V gene lost 6 bases and the J gene lost 0 bases, with 12 bases spanning the gap. The germline V gene has CDR1 MGHDK and CDR2 SYGVNS. The CDR3 totals 15 residues. Here the CDR3 DNA reads TGTGCCAGCAGCCCGGGGGGAGATAGCAATCAGCCCCAGCATTTT. Its protein is CASSPGGDSNQPQHF.